These 2 T cell receptor beta chains were all obtained from the same sample, sequenced in a study of blood T cell repertoires in COVID-19. TCRdb keeps only in-frame clones here, not all; method: immunoSEQ multiplex PCR. The data show about 260,000 clones, around 86% seen once. The sequencing input was peripheral blood. All receptors derive from a man between 40 and 49 years old who had recovered from COVID-19.

The chain uses TRBV10-3 and TRBJ2-3; 12 bases agree with TRBD2. J was trimmed by 2 bases and V by 11 bases; bases with no gene match: 5. CDR1 is ENHRY and CDR2 is SYGVKD in the germline V gene. This CDR3 spans 14 amino acids. CDR3: CALRLAGVTDTQYF. The CDR3 DNA is TGTGCCTTGCGACTAGCGGGGGTCACAGATACGCAGTATTTT.

The chain joins TRBV18 to TRBJ2-7, with D perhaps TRBD2 (6 bases). The CDR3 consists of 14 residues. V was trimmed by 0 bases and J by 5 bases, leaving 11 bases between them. CDR1 and CDR2 (germline): KGHSH, LQKENI. Here the CDR3 reads CASSPPGGGNEQYF. The DNA for the CDR3 is TGTGCCAGCTCACCACCGGGTGGCGGGAACGAGCAGTACTTC.